This is a list of T cell receptor beta chains from one sample in a study of early T cells in non-severe SARS-CoV-2 infection. MiXCR, run by TCRdb on the 5' RACE reads, gives a single entry per CDR3 protein. The table has about 39,000 distinct CDR3 sequences, roughly 7% seen once. The specimen was whole blood. All receptors come from an adult who was a healthcare worker with PCR-confirmed SARS-CoV-2 infection or an uninfected control (not recorded which). The CDR3 runs from the conserved cysteine through the conserved F or W. The D gene is left open where the match is weak. Some rows mark clone size as missing; the rest say once, few, many or name a class of expanded clone.

d_gene: .; v_gene: TRBV6-6; j_gene: TRBJ2-5; abundance: few; CDR3aa: CASQIDSETYF; CDR3nt: TGTGCCAGCCAGATCGACAGCGAGACCTACTTC
d_gene: .; v_gene: TRBV18; j_gene: TRBJ1-1; abundance: .; CDR3aa: CASSPTSGLNTEAFF; CDR3nt: TGTGCCAGCTCACCCACATCAGGGTTGAACACTGAAGCTTTCTTT
d_gene: .; v_gene: TRBV18; j_gene: TRBJ2-7; abundance: few; CDR3aa: CASSPAQGSPYEQYF; CDR3nt: TGTGCCAGCTCACCAGCGCAGGGGTCCCCCTACGAGCAGTACTTC
d_gene: TRBD1; v_gene: TRBV6-2/TRBV6-3; j_gene: TRBJ2-1; abundance: many; CDR3aa: CASRFQQGQIYNEQFF; CDR3nt: TGTGCCAGCAGATTCCAGCAGGGACAGATATACAATGAGCAGTTCTTC
d_gene: .; v_gene: TRBV19; j_gene: TRBJ1-3; abundance: .; CDR3aa: CASSILEISGNTIYF; CDR3nt: TGTGCCAGTAGTATTTTGGAGATTTCTGGAAACACCATATATTTT
d_gene: .; v_gene: TRBV6-5; j_gene: TRBJ2-7; abundance: many; CDR3aa: CASSYSMVGEQYF; CDR3nt: TGTGCCAGCAGTTACTCGATGGTGGGGGAGCAGTACTTC
d_gene: TRBD2; v_gene: TRBV12-3/TRBV12-4; j_gene: TRBJ2-2; abundance: .; CDR3aa: CASSLRRLAGELTGELFF; CDR3nt: TGTGCCAGCAGTTTAAGGAGACTAGCGGGGGAGCTCACCGGGGAGCTGTTTTTT
d_gene: TRBD2; v_gene: TRBV29-1; j_gene: TRBJ2-5; abundance: many; CDR3aa: CSVEGLAGQETQYF; CDR3nt: TGCAGCGTTGAAGGACTAGCGGGACAAGAGACCCAGTACTTC
d_gene: .; v_gene: TRBV19; j_gene: TRBJ2-1; abundance: many; CDR3aa: CASSSYSEQFF; CDR3nt: TGTGCCAGCAGCTCCTACAGTGAGCAGTTCTTC
d_gene: .; v_gene: TRBV5-1; j_gene: TRBJ2-5; abundance: few; CDR3aa: CASSLISAEQETQYF; CDR3nt: TGCGCCAGCAGCTTGATTTCGGCCGAGCAAGAGACCCAGTACTTC
d_gene: TRBD1; v_gene: TRBV7-9; j_gene: TRBJ2-2; abundance: many; CDR3aa: CASSAWTGNTGELFF; CDR3nt: TGTGCCAGCAGCGCTTGGACAGGGAACACCGGGGAGCTGTTTTTT
d_gene: .; v_gene: TRBV7-2; j_gene: TRBJ1-2; abundance: few; CDR3aa: CASSRGTAYGYTF; CDR3nt: TGTGCCAGCAGCCGCGGCACAGCCTATGGCTACACCTTC
d_gene: .; v_gene: TRBV12-3/TRBV12-4; j_gene: TRBJ1-5; abundance: many; CDR3aa: CASRKSTASNQPQHF; CDR3nt: TGTGCCAGCAGGAAGAGTACAGCGAGCAATCAGCCCCAGCATTTT
d_gene: .; v_gene: TRBV20-1; j_gene: TRBJ2-1; abundance: .; CDR3aa: CSVPAQTHNEQFF; CDR3nt: TGCAGTGTCCCGGCACAAACTCACAATGAGCAGTTCTTC
d_gene: .; v_gene: TRBV28; j_gene: TRBJ1-1; abundance: many; CDR3aa: CATGGYRRPNFF; CDR3nt: TGTGCCACGGGGGGATACAGGCGACCGAACTTCTTT
d_gene: .; v_gene: TRBV7-3; j_gene: TRBJ2-1; abundance: .; CDR3aa: CASSLQTSVITEQFF; CDR3nt: TGTGCCAGCAGCTTACAGACAAGCGTGATTACGGAGCAGTTCTTC
d_gene: .; v_gene: TRBV20-1; j_gene: TRBJ1-6; abundance: few; CDR3aa: CSANTGNQNSPLHF; CDR3nt: TGCAGTGCTAATACAGGGAACCAAAATTCACCCCTCCACTTT
d_gene: .; v_gene: TRBV12-3/TRBV12-4; j_gene: TRBJ1-2; abundance: few; CDR3aa: CASSSLTGGYGYTF; CDR3nt: TGTGCCAGCAGTTCGCTGACAGGAGGATATGGCTACACCTTC
d_gene: .; v_gene: TRBV18; j_gene: TRBJ1-3; abundance: many; CDR3aa: CASYEENLGNTIYF; CDR3nt: TGTGCCAGCTATGAGGAAAACCTTGGAAACACCATATATTTT
d_gene: .; v_gene: TRBV28; j_gene: TRBJ1-1; abundance: many; CDR3aa: CASSFPGTPGHTEAFF; CDR3nt: TGTGCCAGCAGTTTCCCCGGGACCCCGGGGCATACTGAAGCTTTCTTT
d_gene: TRBD1; v_gene: TRBV7-2; j_gene: TRBJ2-3; abundance: .; CDR3aa: CASSLTGTGEDTQYF; CDR3nt: TGTGCCAGCAGCCTGACCGGGACAGGGGAAGATACGCAGTATTTT
d_gene: TRBD1; v_gene: TRBV29-1; j_gene: TRBJ2-7; abundance: .; CDR3aa: CSVEATGVHEQYF; CDR3nt: TGCAGCGTTGAAGCGACAGGGGTTCACGAGCAGTACTTC
d_gene: TRBD2; v_gene: TRBV10-3; j_gene: TRBJ2-3; abundance: once; CDR3aa: CAIRASGGSSDTQYF; CDR3nt: TGTGCCATCCGGGCTAGCGGGGGGTCATCAGATACGCAGTATTTT
d_gene: .; v_gene: TRBV7-9; j_gene: TRBJ2-3; abundance: few; CDR3aa: CASSPPAGSTDTQYF; CDR3nt: TGTGCCAGCAGCCCTCCAGCGGGTAGCACAGATACGCAGTATTTT
d_gene: .; v_gene: TRBV4-2; j_gene: TRBJ2-3; abundance: many; CDR3aa: CASSQDKTGLITDTQYF; CDR3nt: TGTGCCAGCAGCCAAGATAAAACAGGGCTTATAACAGATACGCAGTATTTT
d_gene: TRBD2; v_gene: TRBV5-1; j_gene: TRBJ2-1; abundance: many; CDR3aa: CASSRTSVYNEQFF; CDR3nt: TGCGCCAGCAGCAGGACTAGCGTGTACAATGAGCAGTTCTTC
d_gene: TRBD2; v_gene: TRBV5-1; j_gene: TRBJ2-3; abundance: few; CDR3aa: CASSALAGGPDTQYF; CDR3nt: TGCGCCAGCAGCGCACTAGCGGGGGGGCCAGATACGCAGTATTTT
d_gene: TRBD1; v_gene: TRBV15; j_gene: TRBJ1-4; abundance: many; CDR3aa: CATSPPLQDRVEKLFF; CDR3nt: TGTGCCACCAGCCCACCACTCCAAGACAGGGTTGAAAAACTGTTTTTT
d_gene: .; v_gene: TRBV29-1; j_gene: TRBJ2-3; abundance: few; CDR3aa: CSVYKGDTQYF; CDR3nt: TGCAGCGTCTACAAGGGAGATACGCAGTATTTT
d_gene: .; v_gene: TRBV15; j_gene: TRBJ2-7; abundance: .; CDR3aa: CATSRDLMGLEQYF; CDR3nt: TGTGCCACCAGCAGAGATCTGATGGGGTTGGAGCAGTACTTC
d_gene: TRBD1; v_gene: TRBV6-2/TRBV6-3; j_gene: TRBJ1-1; abundance: few; CDR3aa: CASSTWTGGTEAFF; CDR3nt: TGTGCCAGCAGTACGTGGACAGGGGGCACTGAAGCTTTCTTT
d_gene: TRBD2; v_gene: TRBV19; j_gene: TRBJ2-2; abundance: few; CDR3aa: CASSIDKTSHSGGELFF; CDR3nt: TGTGCCAGTAGTATAGATAAGACTAGCCATTCGGGCGGGGAGCTGTTTTTT
d_gene: TRBD1; v_gene: TRBV28; j_gene: TRBJ1-5; abundance: many; CDR3aa: CASSPLAGGNSNQPQHF; CDR3nt: TGTGCCAGCAGTCCGCTAGCAGGGGGGAATAGCAATCAGCCCCAGCATTTT
d_gene: .; v_gene: TRBV18; j_gene: TRBJ1-1; abundance: .; CDR3aa: CASSPNSNTEAFF; CDR3nt: TGTGCCAGCTCACCAAACAGCAACACTGAAGCTTTCTTT
d_gene: .; v_gene: TRBV10-3; j_gene: TRBJ2-6; abundance: many; CDR3aa: CAISESTVGANVLTF; CDR3nt: TGTGCCATCAGTGAGTCGACAGTTGGGGCCAACGTCCTGACTTTC
d_gene: .; v_gene: TRBV5-4; j_gene: TRBJ2-7; abundance: many; CDR3aa: CASSLSVGYEQYF; CDR3nt: TGTGCCAGCAGCTTGTCGGTAGGCTACGAGCAGTACTTC
d_gene: .; v_gene: TRBV20-1; j_gene: TRBJ2-3; abundance: once; CDR3aa: CSASQTRGAGTDTQYF; CDR3nt: TGCAGTGCTAGCCAGACAAGGGGGGCGGGAACAGATACGCAGTATTTT
d_gene: .; v_gene: TRBV7-9; j_gene: TRBJ1-1; abundance: few; CDR3aa: CASSLGQNTEAFF; CDR3nt: TGTGCCAGCAGCTTGGGCCAGAACACTGAAGCTTTCTTT
d_gene: TRBD1; v_gene: TRBV20-1; j_gene: TRBJ1-2; abundance: .; CDR3aa: CSAGTVTNYGYTF; CDR3nt: TGCAGTGCTGGGACAGTCACAAACTATGGCTACACCTTC
d_gene: TRBD2; v_gene: TRBV7-2; j_gene: TRBJ2-2; abundance: .; CDR3aa: CASSLKYGGTDTGELFF; CDR3nt: TGTGCCAGCAGCTTAAAATACGGGGGGACGGACACCGGGGAGCTGTTTTTT
d_gene: .; v_gene: TRBV13; j_gene: TRBJ2-2; abundance: .; CDR3aa: CASSSWGPWGTGELFF; CDR3nt: TGTGCCAGCAGCTCCTGGGGTCCTTGGGGCACCGGGGAGCTGTTTTTT
d_gene: .; v_gene: TRBV28; j_gene: TRBJ2-5; abundance: few; CDR3aa: CASSLPGAQYF; CDR3nt: TGTGCCAGCAGCCTCCCGGGGGCCCAGTACTTC
d_gene: TRBD2; v_gene: TRBV6-1; j_gene: TRBJ2-1; abundance: many; CDR3aa: CASSEPVLSAGVYNEQFF; CDR3nt: TGTGCCAGCAGTGAACCCGTGTTATCAGCGGGGGTCTACAATGAGCAGTTCTTC
d_gene: .; v_gene: TRBV29-1; j_gene: TRBJ2-7; abundance: many; CDR3aa: CSVVQTRRTKGAYEQYF; CDR3nt: TGCAGCGTTGTCCAAACCCGGCGGACAAAGGGAGCATACGAGCAGTACTTC
d_gene: TRBD1; v_gene: TRBV20-1; j_gene: TRBJ1-6; abundance: few; CDR3aa: CSAIQGGNSPLHF; CDR3nt: TGCAGTGCGATCCAGGGGGGTAATTCACCCCTCCACTTT
d_gene: TRBD2; v_gene: TRBV6-6; j_gene: TRBJ2-3; abundance: few; CDR3aa: CASRVTSGGANTQYF; CDR3nt: TGTGCCAGCAGGGTGACTAGCGGGGGGGCAAATACGCAGTATTTT